This is a list of T cell receptor beta chains from one sample in a study of blood T cell repertoires in COVID-19. Sequenced by immunoSEQ multiplex PCR; TCRdb stores in-frame clones only, minus some. The sample contains approximately 120,000 clones, 65% to 90% of which appear only once. The sequencing input was peripheral blood. These receptors originate from a woman aged 80 or over with active or convalescent COVID-19. Both conserved end residues are part of each CDR3. The D gene is left open where the match is weak. Size values are once, few and many counts, or a class for expanded clones, and some rows have none.

J gene: TRBJ2-3
V gene: TRBV29-1
CDR3 length: 16
D gene: TRBD2
clone size: -
CDR3 DNA: TGCAGCGTTAAGACTAGCGGGAGATCTAGCACAGATACGCAGTATTTT
CDR3 protein: CSVKTSGRSSTDTQYF

J gene: TRBJ2-3
V gene: TRBV3-1/TRBV3-2
CDR3 length: 13
D gene: TRBD2
clone size: -
CDR3 DNA: TGTGCTTCCGGGGAGGGGAAACCGGATACGCAGTATTTT
CDR3 protein: CASGEGKPDTQYF

J gene: TRBJ2-3
V gene: TRBV7-3
CDR3 length: 15
D gene: -
clone size: -
CDR3 DNA: TGTGCCAGCAGCTTCCTTGGACTCGCCTCAGATACGCAGTATTTT
CDR3 protein: CASSFLGLASDTQYF

J gene: TRBJ2-7
V gene: TRBV27
CDR3 length: 16
D gene: -
clone size: -
CDR3 DNA: TGTGCCAGCAGTTTATCGGGAGTGGAACGGAAATACGAGCAGTACTTC
CDR3 protein: CASSLSGVERKYEQYF

J gene: TRBJ1-2
V gene: TRBV28
CDR3 length: 15
D gene: -
clone size: -
CDR3 DNA: TGTGCCAGCAGTCTTGAGCAGGGGAGGGGCTATGGCTACACCTTC
CDR3 protein: CASSLEQGRGYGYTF

J gene: TRBJ2-2
V gene: TRBV24-1
CDR3 length: 16
D gene: TRBD2
clone size: -
CDR3 DNA: TGTGCCACCAGTGATTTTGGACTAGCGGGAGCCGGGGAGCTGTTTTTT
CDR3 protein: CATSDFGLAGAGELFF

J gene: TRBJ2-3
V gene: TRBV27
CDR3 length: 19
D gene: TRBD1
clone size: -
CDR3 DNA: TGTGCCAGCAGTTTAACACTGACAGGGTTGGCGGAAGACCCAGATACGCAGTATTTT
CDR3 protein: CASSLTLTGLAEDPDTQYF

J gene: TRBJ2-5
V gene: TRBV3-1/TRBV3-2
CDR3 length: 17
D gene: TRBD2
clone size: -
CDR3 DNA: TGTGCCAGCAGCCAAGAAACCGGACTAGCGGGACGGAAGACCCAGTACTTC
CDR3 protein: CASSQETGLAGRKTQYF

J gene: TRBJ1-4
V gene: TRBV6-5
CDR3 length: 15
D gene: -
clone size: -
CDR3 DNA: TGTGCCAGCATGGTGGGCATTGCCACTAATGAAAAACTGTTTTTT
CDR3 protein: CASMVGIATNEKLFF

J gene: TRBJ2-4
V gene: TRBV28
CDR3 length: 14
D gene: TRBD1
clone size: -
CDR3 DNA: TGTGCCAGCAGTTCACCGACAGGGTCGAACATTCAGTACTTC
CDR3 protein: CASSSPTGSNIQYF

J gene: TRBJ1-3
V gene: TRBV10-3
CDR3 length: 14
D gene: -
clone size: -
CDR3 DNA: TGTGCCTCCGGAGTGGGTAGCTCTGGAAACACCATATATTTT
CDR3 protein: CASGVGSSGNTIYF

J gene: TRBJ2-7
V gene: TRBV19
CDR3 length: 13
D gene: -
clone size: -
CDR3 DNA: TGTGCCAGTACCCCAGGGCCGTCGTACGAGCAGTACTTC
CDR3 protein: CASTPGPSYEQYF

J gene: TRBJ2-2
V gene: TRBV18
CDR3 length: 15
D gene: -
clone size: -
CDR3 DNA: TGTGCCAGCTCACACAAGGACAGCCCCGGCGGGGAGCTGTTTTTT
CDR3 protein: CASSHKDSPGGELFF

J gene: TRBJ2-7
V gene: TRBV4-1
CDR3 length: 16
D gene: TRBD2
clone size: -
CDR3 DNA: TGCGCCAGCAGCCCGCTGGGGCGGGAGGTTTCCTACGAGCAGTACTTC
CDR3 protein: CASSPLGREVSYEQYF

J gene: TRBJ2-3
V gene: TRBV6-5
CDR3 length: 15
D gene: TRBD1
clone size: -
CDR3 DNA: TGTGCCAGCATCCTGACAGGGGCGTCCGTAAATGAGCAGTATTTT
CDR3 protein: CASILTGASVNEQYF

J gene: TRBJ2-1
V gene: TRBV5-1
CDR3 length: 12
D gene: -
clone size: -
CDR3 DNA: TGCGCCAGCAGCTTGGAGCGGAATGAGCAGTTCTTC
CDR3 protein: CASSLERNEQFF

J gene: TRBJ2-7
V gene: TRBV5-4
CDR3 length: 14
D gene: TRBD2
clone size: many
CDR3 DNA: TGTGCCAGCAGCTCCGGGACTAGCATCCCCGAGCAGTACTTC
CDR3 protein: CASSSGTSIPEQYF

J gene: TRBJ2-4
V gene: TRBV28
CDR3 length: 14
D gene: -
clone size: -
CDR3 DNA: TGTGCCAGCAGTCCCCAGTTAGCCAAAAACATTCAGTACTTC
CDR3 protein: CASSPQLAKNIQYF

J gene: TRBJ2-1
V gene: TRBV9
CDR3 length: 15
D gene: -
clone size: -
CDR3 DNA: TGTGCCAGCAGCGTAGCAGCGGGCACCTACAATGAGCAGTTCTTC
CDR3 protein: CASSVAAGTYNEQFF

J gene: TRBJ1-1
V gene: TRBV19
CDR3 length: 16
D gene: -
clone size: once
CDR3 DNA: TGTGCCAGTAGTATAGACTCTACAGGGTATAAGGCTGAAGCTTTCTTT
CDR3 protein: CASSIDSTGYKAEAFF

J gene: TRBJ1-2
V gene: TRBV7-6
CDR3 length: 13
D gene: -
clone size: -
CDR3 DNA: TGTGCCAGCAGAGCTGCAGGGGATTATGGCTACACCTTC
CDR3 protein: CASRAAGDYGYTF

J gene: TRBJ2-1
V gene: TRBV12-2
CDR3 length: 12
D gene: -
clone size: -
CDR3 DNA: TGTGCAAGTCTGATAGCGGGAGATTTTTACTTCTTC
CDR3 protein: CASLIAGDFYFF

J gene: TRBJ2-4
V gene: TRBV4-1
CDR3 length: 14
D gene: -
clone size: once
CDR3 DNA: TGCGCCAGCAGCCAAGGTCTGCGGGGAAACATTCAGTACTTC
CDR3 protein: CASSQGLRGNIQYF

J gene: TRBJ1-2
V gene: TRBV5-1
CDR3 length: 16
D gene: -
clone size: -
CDR3 DNA: TGCGCCAGCAGCTTGGGATCAGGTAATGCCGTGGCCGGCTACACCTTC
CDR3 protein: CASSLGSGNAVAGYTF

J gene: TRBJ2-1
V gene: TRBV2
CDR3 length: 15
D gene: -
clone size: -
CDR3 DNA: TGTGCCAGCAGGGCCGGGACTGCCCAATACAATGAGCAGTTCTTC
CDR3 protein: CASRAGTAQYNEQFF

J gene: TRBJ2-3
V gene: TRBV19
CDR3 length: 14
D gene: TRBD2
clone size: -
CDR3 DNA: TGTGCCAGTAACCCAGGTGCGGGAGGATATACGCAGTATTTT
CDR3 protein: CASNPGAGGYTQYF

J gene: TRBJ2-4
V gene: TRBV28
CDR3 length: 15
D gene: -
clone size: -
CDR3 DNA: TGTGCCAGCAGTTACATCGGAGTGGCCAAAAACATTCAGTACTTC
CDR3 protein: CASSYIGVAKNIQYF

J gene: TRBJ2-2
V gene: TRBV2
CDR3 length: 12
D gene: -
clone size: many
CDR3 DNA: TGTGCCAGCACCGCAGGGACCGGGGAGCTGTTTTTT
CDR3 protein: CASTAGTGELFF

J gene: TRBJ1-1
V gene: TRBV27
CDR3 length: 15
D gene: TRBD1
clone size: -
CDR3 DNA: TGTGCCAGCAGTGCCTTGGGACAGGGGTTAACTGAAGCTTTCTTT
CDR3 protein: CASSALGQGLTEAFF

J gene: TRBJ2-1
V gene: TRBV6-4
CDR3 length: 15
D gene: TRBD2
clone size: -
CDR3 DNA: TGTGCCAGCAGTCGGTCTAGCGGGAGGGCCCATGAGCAGTTCTTC
CDR3 protein: CASSRSSGRAHEQFF

J gene: TRBJ2-3
V gene: TRBV5-1
CDR3 length: 18
D gene: TRBD2
clone size: -
CDR3 DNA: TGCGCCAGCAGCTTGGGGGGACTAGCGGGCGGATTCACAGATACGCAGTATTTT
CDR3 protein: CASSLGGLAGGFTDTQYF

J gene: TRBJ1-5
V gene: TRBV5-1
CDR3 length: 14
D gene: TRBD1
clone size: -
CDR3 DNA: TGCGCCAGCAGCCCTGGGACAGGGAGGCAGCCCCAGCATTTT
CDR3 protein: CASSPGTGRQPQHF

J gene: TRBJ2-3
V gene: TRBV5-1
CDR3 length: 16
D gene: TRBD1
clone size: -
CDR3 DNA: TGCGCCAGCAGCTTGGCCGTCAGGGGGATTGCAGATACGCAGTATTTT
CDR3 protein: CASSLAVRGIADTQYF

J gene: TRBJ2-3
V gene: TRBV27
CDR3 length: 15
D gene: TRBD2
clone size: -
CDR3 DNA: TGTGCCAGCAATCGATGGGAGGGCCGAGGAGATACGCAGTATTTT
CDR3 protein: CASNRWEGRGDTQYF

J gene: TRBJ2-1
V gene: TRBV2
CDR3 length: 16
D gene: -
clone size: -
CDR3 DNA: TGTGCCAGCAGTGGACGACAGGCCAGCTCCTACAATGAGCAGTTCTTC
CDR3 protein: CASSGRQASSYNEQFF

J gene: TRBJ2-5
V gene: TRBV28
CDR3 length: 15
D gene: TRBD2
clone size: -
CDR3 DNA: TGTGCCAGCAGTCGACTAGCGCTGTATTTGGAGACCCAGTACTTC
CDR3 protein: CASSRLALYLETQYF

J gene: TRBJ2-3
V gene: TRBV5-1
CDR3 length: 16
D gene: TRBD1
clone size: -
CDR3 DNA: TGCGCCAGCAGCTTGTACTCAGGACAGGGGGCGGATACGCAGTATTTT
CDR3 protein: CASSLYSGQGADTQYF

J gene: TRBJ2-7
V gene: TRBV19
CDR3 length: 13
D gene: -
clone size: -
CDR3 DNA: TGTGCCAGTAGTACAGGGCCTCCCTACGAGCAGTACTTC
CDR3 protein: CASSTGPPYEQYF

J gene: TRBJ2-3
V gene: TRBV12-3/TRBV12-4
CDR3 length: 13
D gene: -
clone size: -
CDR3 DNA: TGTGCCAGCAGGCCTAGCGGCACAGATACGCAGTATTTT
CDR3 protein: CASRPSGTDTQYF

J gene: TRBJ2-7
V gene: TRBV20-1
CDR3 length: 11
D gene: -
clone size: -
CDR3 DNA: TGCAGTGCTAATGAACAATTGTCCTTGCACTTC
CDR3 protein: CSANEQLSLHF

J gene: TRBJ2-6
V gene: TRBV24-1
CDR3 length: 18
D gene: TRBD1
clone size: -
CDR3 DNA: TGTGCCACCAGTGATCCCCCGGGACAGAGCTCTGGGGCCAACGTCCTGACTTTC
CDR3 protein: CATSDPPGQSSGANVLTF

J gene: TRBJ1-4
V gene: TRBV5-6
CDR3 length: 15
D gene: TRBD1
clone size: -
CDR3 DNA: TGTGCCAGCAGCTCGCGACAGGGGCGGAATGAAAAACTGTTTTTT
CDR3 protein: CASSSRQGRNEKLFF

J gene: TRBJ1-1
V gene: TRBV20-1
CDR3 length: 14
D gene: -
clone size: few
CDR3 DNA: TGCAGTGCTAGTGGGGTGCCGCCGGGAACTGAAGCTTTCTTT
CDR3 protein: CSASGVPPGTEAFF

J gene: TRBJ2-7
V gene: TRBV2
CDR3 length: 14
D gene: TRBD1
clone size: -
CDR3 DNA: TGTGCCAGCAGCGGGACAGGAGGTTTCTACGAGCAGTACTTC
CDR3 protein: CASSGTGGFYEQYF